The 23 T cell receptor beta chains below all came from one sample that was sequenced in a study of blood T cell repertoires in COVID-19. Data came from immunoSEQ multiplex PCR; TCRdb stores just in-frame clones and leaves some out. The sample has 100,000 to 150,000 clones; 85% are singletons. Specimen: peripheral blood. The receptors were sampled from an elderly woman with acute or convalescent COVID-19.

This clone was counted once. This chain uses TRBV19 with TRBJ1-1, with 8 bases that match TRBD1. This CDR3 is 13 amino acids long. V trimming: 6 bases; J trimming: 5 bases; junction bases outside the gene matches: 5. The V gene's germline CDR1 is LNHDA and CDR2 SQIVND (reference sequence). CDR3 residues: CASSPDRGTEAFF. For the CDR3, the DNA is TGTGCCAGTAGCCCAGACAGGGGTACTGAAGCTTTCTTT.

V and J are TRBV19 and TRBJ2-5, with 10 bases that match TRBD2. From germline, CDR1 is LNHDA and CDR2 SQIVND (reference sequence). Losses at the gene ends were 4 bases for V and 7 bases for J; bases not matched to a gene: 12. The CDR3 is 16 residues long. The CDR3 protein is CASSSLGTSGDRTQYF. The CDR3 DNA reads TGTGCCAGTAGTAGTCTGGGAACTAGCGGGGATAGGACCCAGTACTTC.

The chain is built from TRBV7-9 and TRBJ1-2, with a possible D match to TRBD1 (6 bases). CDR3 size: 14 residues. From germline, CDR1 is SEHNR and CDR2 FQNEAQ (reference sequence). Between the trimmed V and J ends, which lost 0 bases and 7 bases, there was a span of 12 bases. DNA for the CDR3: TGTGCCAGCAGCTTAGCGGGGGCCCGCAGTGGCTACACCTTC. This gives the protein CASSLAGARSGYTF.

The chain combines TRBV7-9 with TRBJ1-1; tentatively, D is TRBD1 (5 bases). The CDR3 is 13 amino acids. Germline-derived CDR1 and CDR2 are SEHNR and FQNEAQ (reference sequence). V dropped 3 bases and J dropped 10 bases, with 15 bases sitting between them. This chain's CDR3 is CASSFGRATGAFF. The CDR3 DNA sequence: TGTGCCAGCAGCTTTGGCAGGGCCACCGGAGCTTTCTTT.

The CDR3 region is CASSSTVNMNTEAFF. In DNA, the CDR3 is TGTGCCAGCAGTTCGACTGTGAACATGAACACTGAAGCTTTCTTT. The rearrangement links TRBV27 to TRBJ1-1, with no clear D. V was cut by 4 bases and J by 0 bases, with 12 bases left in between. Germline-derived CDR1 and CDR2 are MNHEY and SMNVEV (reference sequence). The length of the CDR3 is 15 residues.

This sequence joins TRBV7-9 and TRBJ1-1; 9 bases fit TRBD1. Trimming cost V 4 bases and J 6 bases; bases outside gene matches: 6. Germline V CDR1 and CDR2: SEHNR, FQNEAQ (reference sequence). The CDR3 is made up of 14 amino acids. The CDR3 DNA reads as TGTGCCAGCAGCTGGGACAGGGAACATCCTGAAGCTTTCTTT. It codes for CASSWDREHPEAFF.

V usage is TRBV20-1 and J usage is TRBJ2-5, with D unresolved. The CDR3 consists of 12 residues. V was trimmed by 3 bases and J by 1 base, leaving 6 bases between them. Germline CDR1 reads DFQATT; CDR2 reads SNEGSKA (reference sequence). The CDR3 nucleotides read TGCAGTGCTAGTTTTAGCCAAGAGACCCAGTACTTC. The encoded protein is CSASFSQETQYF.

The chain carries TRBV3-1 (or the pseudogene TRBV3-2) and TRBJ2-5; 16 positions match TRBD2. The CDR3 is 17 residues long. Per germline, CDR1 LGHDT and CDR2 YNNKEL (reference sequence). Trimming took 5 bases from V and 3 from J; bases not matched to a gene: 6. CDR3 sequence reads: CASSAGTSGGAKETQYF. CDR3 nucleotides: TGTGCCAGCAGCGCCGGGACTAGCGGGGGGGCGAAAGAGACCCAGTACTTC.

The chain recombines TRBV10-3 with TRBJ1-1; D uncertain. The germline CDR1 and CDR2 sequences are ENHRY and SYGVKD. This CDR3 region has 13 residues. V lost 11 bases, J lost 3 bases, and 16 bases lay in between. The CDR3 here is CAGKREKDTEAFF. CDR3 in DNA: TGTGCCGGGAAAAGGGAGAAGGACACTGAAGCTTTCTTT.

The V call is TRBV18, the J call TRBJ1-1; D is undetermined. The CDR3 contains 14 residues. CDR1 is KGHSH and CDR2 is LQKENI in the germline V gene. With 3 bases removed from V and 1 base from J, the gap between germline ends came to 9 bases. Here the CDR3 reads CASSPVGRNTEAFF. CDR3 in DNA: TGTGCCAGCTCACCGGTTGGGAGGAACACTGAAGCTTTCTTT.

The chain couples TRBV4-1 to TRBJ1-2; D may be TRBD1 (6 bases). There are 16 residues in the CDR3. CDR1 and CDR2 from the germline V gene are MGHRA and YSYEKL. V shed 3 bases and J shed 4 bases, with 18 bases lying between them. The CDR3 sequence is CASSQAGTTYVYGYTF. The CDR3 DNA sequence: TGCGCCAGCAGCCAGGCCGGGACAACCTACGTCTATGGCTACACCTTC.

The V and J genes are TRBV4-3 and TRBJ1-2, with D possibly matching TRBD1 (6 bases). Per germline, CDR1 LGHNA and CDR2 YSLEER. The V end was cut by 2 bases, the J end by 8 bases, with 15 bases between. The CDR3 sequence is 14 residues long. CDR3 sequence: CASSQKGGARGYTF. In DNA form, the CDR3 reads TGCGCCAGCAGCCAAAAAGGGGGGGCCCGGGGCTACACCTTC.

The V gene is TRBV19, the J gene TRBJ1-1; 12 nucleotides align to TRBD1. The CDR3 consists of 17 residues. Germline assignment: CDR1 LNHDA and CDR2 SQIVND (reference sequence). Losses at the gene ends were 3 bases for V and 5 bases for J; bases not matched to a gene: 10. The CDR3 is CASSMGGQGARWTEAFF. CDR3 nucleotide sequence: TGTGCCAGTAGTATGGGGGGACAGGGGGCTCGATGGACTGAAGCTTTCTTT.

The chain links TRBV24-1 to TRBJ2-7; 7 nucleotides line up with TRBD1. J gave up 12 bases and V 7 bases, and 8 bases lay outside the gene matches. Germline CDR1 KGHDR, CDR2 SFDVKD. The CDR3 covers 11 residues. The CDR3 DNA sequence: TGTGCCACCAGCGATGGGGGACAGTGGTACGTC. The encoded protein is CATSDGGQWYV.

This chain uses TRBV27 with TRBJ1-5; D possibly corresponds to TRBD1 (6 bases). CDR1 is MNHEY, CDR2 SMNVEV, per germline (reference sequence). Trimming stripped 2 bases from V and 7 bases from J, with 6 bases between. This CDR3 comprises 12 residues. This CDR3 is CASSLRGQPQHF. The CDR3 nucleotides read TGTGCCAGCAGTTTAAGGGGGCAGCCCCAGCATTTT.

J is TRBJ2-5 and V is TRBV5-6, with D perhaps TRBD2 (6 bases). Germline-derived CDR1 and CDR2 are SGHDT and YYEEEE. The CDR3 loop spans 17 amino acids. Trimming took 7 bases from V and 1 from J, leaving 23 bases between them. The DNA of the CDR3 is TGTGCCAGCCGGGGACTCCTACCGGGGACTCGCCAAGAGACCCAGTACTTC. Amino acid sequence: CASRGLLPGTRQETQYF.

This chain connects TRBV10-3 to TRBJ2-5, with TRBD2 matching 8 bases. V lost 10 bases to trimming and J lost 3 bases; unmatched junction nucleotides: 7. The germline gives CDR1 ENHRY, CDR2 SYGVKD. CDR3 length: 13 amino acids. The chain's CDR3 is CATQAGVEETQYF. In DNA form, the CDR3 reads TGTGCCACTCAAGCGGGGGTTGAAGAGACCCAGTACTTC.

J is TRBJ1-1 and V is TRBV5-1, with D perhaps matching TRBD1 (5 bases). This CDR3 region has 15 residues. Germline CDR1 SGHRS, CDR2 YFSETQ. With 0 bases removed from V and 4 bases from J, the gap between germline ends came to 13 bases. The CDR3 loop is CASSLEGTGATEAFF. The CDR3 DNA sequence: TGCGCCAGCAGCTTGGAAGGGACGGGAGCCACTGAAGCTTTCTTT.

The rearrangement uses TRBV5-1 and TRBJ2-3; the match to TRBD2 covers 13 bases. This CDR3 is built from 15 residues. With V trimmed by 6 bases and J by 4 bases, 5 bases remained unmatched. Looked up from germline, CDR1 is SGHRS and CDR2 is YFSETQ. The CDR3 DNA is TGCGCCAGCAACCCCACTAGCGGGGGGGCAGATACGCAGTATTTT. Protein product: CASNPTSGGADTQYF.

The V call is TRBV24-1, the J call TRBJ2-7; no firm D call. The CDR3 contains 12 residues. V dropped 4 bases and J dropped 7 bases, with 10 bases sitting between them. Germline V lookup: CDR1 KGHDR, CDR2 SFDVKD. CDR3 residues: CATSDPQWEQYV. In DNA form, the CDR3 reads TGTGCCACCAGTGACCCCCAGTGGGAGCAGTACGTC.

This clone was seen more than once but under ten times. This rearrangement joins TRBV4-3 to TRBJ1-1; D not certain. The germline V gene has CDR1 LGHNA and CDR2 YSLEER. Trimming took 0 bases from V and 1 from J, leaving 12 bases between them. The CDR3 runs 16 residues. CDR3 amino acids: CASSQDSVQRNTEAFF. The CDR3, as DNA: TGCGCCAGCAGCCAAGATTCCGTACAGAGGAACACTGAAGCTTTCTTT.

The gene calls are TRBV19 and TRBJ1-2; a weak D match, TRBD1 (5 bases). Germline CDR1 LNHDA, CDR2 SQIVND (reference sequence). The CDR3 sequence is 13 residues long. The V and J ends lost 5 bases and 4 bases respectively, with 11 bases between them. The CDR3 nucleotides are TGTGCCAGTAGTGGGGGACTCGGCTATGGCTACACCTTC. Its translation: CASSGGLGYGYTF.

A single count supports this clone. The chain recombines TRBV4-2 with TRBJ1-2; 9 nucleotides line up with TRBD1. The junction had 6 bases not matched to a gene; V was cut back by 1 base and J by 6 bases. Germline-derived CDR1 and CDR2 are LGHNA and YNFKEQ. There are 15 residues in the CDR3. As DNA, the CDR3 is TGTGCCAGCAGCCAAGCCTTGTGGACAGGGGATGGCTACACCTTC. Amino acid sequence: CASSQALWTGDGYTF.